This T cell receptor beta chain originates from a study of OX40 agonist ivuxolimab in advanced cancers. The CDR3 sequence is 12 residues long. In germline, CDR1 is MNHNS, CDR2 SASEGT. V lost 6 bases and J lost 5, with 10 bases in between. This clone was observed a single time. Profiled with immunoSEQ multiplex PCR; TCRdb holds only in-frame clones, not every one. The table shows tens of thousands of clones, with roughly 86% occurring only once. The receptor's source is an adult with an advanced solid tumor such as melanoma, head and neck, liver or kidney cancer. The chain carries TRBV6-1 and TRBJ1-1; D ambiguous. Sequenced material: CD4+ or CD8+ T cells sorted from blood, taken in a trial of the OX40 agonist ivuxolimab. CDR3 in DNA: TGTGCCAGCAGGTATACGGGGACTGAAGCTTTCTTT. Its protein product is CASRYTGTEAFF.